These 23 T cell receptor beta chains share one sample of origin, sequenced in a study of blood T cell repertoires in COVID-19. Some clones are missing from TCRdb's copy, which holds only in-frame ones; the method was immunoSEQ multiplex PCR. The sample has fewer than 200,000 clones, about 74% seen once; the top ten hold roughly 8.6%. The sequenced sample consisted of peripheral blood. These receptors all stem from a man aged 60-69 years with acute or convalescent COVID-19.

In its sample, this clone was seen once. The rearrangement links TRBV19 to TRBJ1-2; the match to TRBD1 covers 7 bases. The V gene end was trimmed by 4 bases and the J gene end by 4 bases; junction bases not matched to a gene: 6. This CDR3 is 14 amino acids long. Looked up from germline, CDR1 is LNHDA and CDR2 is SQIVND (reference sequence). The CDR3 DNA reads TGTGCCAGTAGTAGCCTAGACAGGGCCTATGGCTACACCTTC. Protein sequence: CASSSLDRAYGYTF.

CDR3 coding DNA: TGTGCCAGTAGTATATCACAGGGTTATGGCTACACCTTC. This sequence encodes CASSISQGYGYTF. The rearrangement uses TRBV19 and TRBJ1-2, with D possibly matching TRBD1 (6 bases). Germline V lookup: CDR1 LNHDA, CDR2 SQIVND (reference sequence). This CDR3 has 13 residues. The V end lost 2 bases, the J end lost 5 bases, and 9 bases lay between the germline ends.

In this sample, this clone turned up a few times. The genes are TRBV19 and TRBJ2-7; TRBD1 matches 9 bases. The CDR3 length is 13 residues. The V and J ends lost 6 bases and 5 bases, in that order; junction bases with no gene match: 5. Germline V gene sequence: CDR1 LNHDA, CDR2 SQIVND (reference sequence). In DNA, the CDR3 is TGTGCCAGTAGGACGGGACAGGGCGACGAGCAGTACTTC. Protein sequence: CASRTGQGDEQYF.

This sequence joins TRBV6-5 and TRBJ2-5, with 8 bases identical to TRBD1. V gave up 2 bases and J gave up 2 bases; unmatched junction bases: 4. The CDR3 contains 15 residues. Per germline, CDR1 MNHEY and CDR2 SVGAGI. This chain's CDR3 is CASSYRTGRQETQYF. DNA for the CDR3: TGTGCCAGCAGTTACCGGACAGGGCGGCAAGAGACCCAGTACTTC.

The gene calls are TRBV3-1 (or the pseudogene TRBV3-2) and TRBJ2-3; TRBD1 matches 7 bases. The CDR3 totals 15 residues. The germline CDR1 and CDR2 sequences are LGHDT and YNNKEL (reference sequence). V lost 5 bases to trimming and J lost 0 bases; unmatched junction nucleotides: 5. DNA for the CDR3: TGTGCCAGCAGCACCGGGACAGCAAGCACAGATACGCAGTATTTT. As protein: CASSTGTASTDTQYF.

The gene calls are TRBV5-4 and TRBJ1-1; possible D gene TRBD1, 6 bases. This CDR3 contains 13 residues. Germline CDR1 SGHNT, CDR2 YYREEE (reference sequence). Trimming took off 6 bases at V and 4 bases at J, with 13 bases between the two ends. The DNA for the CDR3 is TGTGCCAGCACCGTCGGGGGGGCCACTGAAGCTTTCTTT. Translated, it gives CASTVGGATEAFF.

DNA of the CDR3: TGTGCCAGCAGCCCCGGACAGGCGGGCGACGAGCAGTACTTC. Translating it yields CASSPGQAGDEQYF. The chain combines TRBV5-8 with TRBJ2-7; TRBD1 agrees at 7 bases. CDR1 and CDR2 (germline): SGHTS, YDEGEE. The CDR3 loop spans 14 amino acids. V trimming: 4 bases; J trimming: 5 bases; junction bases outside the gene matches: 9. Full variable domain (rest looked up from reference TRBV5-8 and TRBJ2-7): EAGVTQSPTHLIKTRGQQATLRCSPISGHTSVYWYQQALGLGLQFLLWYDEGEERNRGNFPPRFSGRQFPNYSSELNVNALELEDSALYLCASSPGQAGDEQYFGPGTRLTVT.

The genes are TRBV7-2 and TRBJ1-1; tentative D call: TRBD1 (6 bases). CDR3 length: 16 amino acids. The germline V and J ends were trimmed by 2 bases and 6 bases, with 19 bases remaining between them. Germline CDR1 is SGHTA and CDR2 is FQGNSA. The CDR3 sequence: CASSLRPQGIGAEAFF. The CDR3 nucleotides read TGTGCCAGCAGCTTAAGGCCTCAGGGGATAGGGGCTGAAGCTTTCTTT.

The rearrangement joins TRBV2 to TRBJ1-5; no reliable D call. CDR3 length equals 13 residues. V was cut by 6 bases and J by 3 bases, with 9 bases left in between. CDR1 and CDR2 from the germline V gene are SNHLY and FYNNEI. The DNA of the CDR3 is TGTGCCAGCAGGCCAGGCCTCAATCAGCCCCAGCATTTT. Its translation: CASRPGLNQPQHF.

The chain joins TRBV4-2 to TRBJ2-1, with D maybe TRBD2 (5 bases). CDR1 and CDR2 from the germline V gene are LGHNA and YNFKEQ. This CDR3 is 17 amino acids long. Trimming pared 2 bases from V and 2 bases from J, leaving 16 bases between. The CDR3 spells CASSQPAGGSAYNEQFF. In DNA form, the CDR3 reads TGTGCCAGCAGCCAACCCGCCGGCGGGTCTGCCTACAATGAGCAGTTCTTC.

This clone is a singleton in its sample. The V gene is TRBV7-9, the J gene TRBJ1-1; D is perhaps TRBD1 (5 bases). There are 13 residues in the CDR3. The ends were cut back, 5 bases at V and 5 bases at J, with 12 bases in the middle. Germline loops: CDR1 SEHNR, CDR2 FQNEAQ (reference sequence). The CDR3 protein is CASSLSGGTEAFF. The CDR3 DNA reads as TGTGCCAGCAGCCTGAGCGGGGGAACTGAAGCTTTCTTT.

The rearrangement uses TRBV7-9 and TRBJ2-7; tentative D call: TRBD1 (5 bases). CDR3 length: 14 amino acids. Trimming cost V 6 bases and J 0 bases, with 12 bases left between them. CDR1 is SEHNR, CDR2 FQNEAQ, per germline (reference sequence). CDR3 protein: CASSGQGFSYEQYF. As DNA, the CDR3 is TGTGCCAGCAGTGGGCAGGGATTCTCCTACGAGCAGTACTTC.

This rearrangement joins TRBV19 to TRBJ1-2, with 9 bases fitting TRBD1. Germline trimming cut 5 bases from V and 8 bases from J; bases unmatched to any gene: 9. The length of the CDR3 is 14 residues. Germline V lookup: CDR1 LNHDA, CDR2 SQIVND (reference sequence). The CDR3: CASSLKGTGRGYTF. In nucleotides, the CDR3 is TGTGCCAGTAGTTTAAAAGGGACAGGGAGAGGCTACACCTTC.

V usage is TRBV4-1 and J usage is TRBJ2-5; TRBD2 is a possible D gene (6 bases). Trimming removed 4 bases from V and 2 bases from J, with 17 bases in between. This CDR3 has 16 residues. Per the germline V gene, CDR1 is MGHRA and CDR2 is YSYEKL. Here the CDR3 DNA reads TGCGCCAGCAGCCTTAACCCCGGGACTGCACAAGAGACCCAGTACTTC. This sequence encodes CASSLNPGTAQETQYF.

The V and J genes are TRBV7-6 and TRBJ1-1; possibly TRBD1 for D (5 bases). Germline loops: CDR1 SGHVS, CDR2 FNYEAQ. The CDR3 totals 14 residues. The V and J ends lost 3 bases and 3 bases respectively, with 11 bases between them. This CDR3 reads CASSLTWGDTEAFF. CDR3 in DNA: TGTGCCAGCAGCTTGACATGGGGCGACACTGAAGCTTTCTTT.

Here the CDR3 reads CASSVTAYEQYF. The DNA for the CDR3 is TGTGCCAGCAGTGTCACAGCCTACGAGCAGTACTTC. V gene TRBV28 combines with J gene TRBJ2-7, with D uncertain. Germline V lookup: CDR1 MDHEN, CDR2 SYDVKM. Trimming removed 5 bases from V and 2 bases from J, with 7 bases in between. CDR3 length: 12 residues. The variable domain in full, completed from reference TRBV28 and TRBJ2-7, reads DVKVTQSSRYLVKRTGEKVFLECVQDMDHENMFWYRQDPGLGLRLIYFSYDVKMKEKGDIPEGYSVSREKKERFSLILESASTNQTSMYLCASSVTAYEQYFGPGTRLTVT.

The V call is TRBV13, the J call TRBJ2-1; D perhaps matches TRBD1 (5 bases). Germline V lookup: CDR1 PRHDT, CDR2 FYEKMQ (reference sequence). V was trimmed by 3 bases and J by 3 bases, leaving 9 bases between them. The CDR3 is made up of 14 amino acids. The CDR3 coding sequence is TGTGCCAGCAGCTTCCCGACAGACTACAATGAGCAGTTCTTC. Translating gives CASSFPTDYNEQFF.

The V and J genes are TRBV9 and TRBJ2-7, with 8 bases aligning to TRBD1. The V segment lost 7 bases and the J segment 4 bases; nucleotides outside the gene matches: 10. CDR3 length: 14 amino acids. The germline gives CDR1 SGDLS, CDR2 YYNGEE. CDR3 nucleotide sequence: TGTGCCAGCTCCTCCGGCCAGGGGGCTTACGAGCAGTACTTC. Translation gives CASSSGQGAYEQYF.

The chain couples TRBV19 to TRBJ1-1; D might be TRBD1 (6 bases). Trimming took 1 base from V and 7 from J, leaving 13 bases between them. CDR3 length: 14 residues. Germline values: CDR1 LNHDA, CDR2 SQIVND (reference sequence). DNA for the CDR3: TGTGCCAGTAGTATAGGGCCAGGGGCGTATGAAGCTTTCTTT. This codes for CASSIGPGAYEAFF.

The rearrangement joins TRBV5-1 to TRBJ2-3; 7 nucleotides align to TRBD2. Losses at the gene ends were 2 bases for V and 0 bases for J; bases not matched to a gene: 3. CDR3 size: 15 residues. Germline V CDR1 and CDR2: SGHRS, YFSETQ. CDR3 DNA sequence: TGCGCCAGCAGCTTTTCACTAGCGAGCACAGATACGCAGTATTTT. Translating gives CASSFSLASTDTQYF.

This chain uses TRBV5-1 with TRBJ1-4; TRBD1 matches 7 bases. The length of the CDR3 is 14 residues. J gave up 8 bases and V 5 bases, and 9 bases lay outside the gene matches. Germline V lookup: CDR1 SGHRS, CDR2 YFSETQ. The DNA of the CDR3 is TGCGCCAGCAGGACGACAGGGTCCGAGGAAAAACTGTTTTTT. As protein: CASRTTGSEEKLFF. Full variable domain (missing parts from reference TRBV5-1 and TRBJ1-4): KAGVTQTPRYLIKTRGQQVTLSCSPISGHRSVSWYQQTPGQGLQFLFEYFSETQRNKGNFPGRFSGRQFSNSRSEMNVSTLELGDSALYLCASRTTGSEEKLFFGSGTQLSVL.

With respect to this clone: Other nucleotide sequences in the sample specify the same CDR3. The chain combines TRBV9 with TRBJ1-5, with a tentative D call TRBD1 (5 bases). CDR1 and CDR2 (germline): SGDLS, YYNGEE. Trimming stripped 0 bases from V and 1 base from J, with 8 bases between. This CDR3 has 15 residues. CDR3 coding DNA: TGTGCCAGCAGCGTAGACGGGGGAAGCAATCAGCCCCAGCATTTT. Its protein product is CASSVDGGSNQPQHF.

This clone is a singleton in its sample. The chain uses TRBV28 and TRBJ2-7; 8 positions match TRBD1. Germline loops: CDR1 MDHEN, CDR2 SYDVKM. With 4 bases clipped from V and 4 bases from J, the junction kept 6 bases outside the gene matches. CDR3 length equals 14 residues. CDR3 loop: CASSSGGRVYEQYF. The CDR3 nucleotides read TGTGCCAGCAGTTCAGGGGGCAGAGTATACGAGCAGTACTTC.